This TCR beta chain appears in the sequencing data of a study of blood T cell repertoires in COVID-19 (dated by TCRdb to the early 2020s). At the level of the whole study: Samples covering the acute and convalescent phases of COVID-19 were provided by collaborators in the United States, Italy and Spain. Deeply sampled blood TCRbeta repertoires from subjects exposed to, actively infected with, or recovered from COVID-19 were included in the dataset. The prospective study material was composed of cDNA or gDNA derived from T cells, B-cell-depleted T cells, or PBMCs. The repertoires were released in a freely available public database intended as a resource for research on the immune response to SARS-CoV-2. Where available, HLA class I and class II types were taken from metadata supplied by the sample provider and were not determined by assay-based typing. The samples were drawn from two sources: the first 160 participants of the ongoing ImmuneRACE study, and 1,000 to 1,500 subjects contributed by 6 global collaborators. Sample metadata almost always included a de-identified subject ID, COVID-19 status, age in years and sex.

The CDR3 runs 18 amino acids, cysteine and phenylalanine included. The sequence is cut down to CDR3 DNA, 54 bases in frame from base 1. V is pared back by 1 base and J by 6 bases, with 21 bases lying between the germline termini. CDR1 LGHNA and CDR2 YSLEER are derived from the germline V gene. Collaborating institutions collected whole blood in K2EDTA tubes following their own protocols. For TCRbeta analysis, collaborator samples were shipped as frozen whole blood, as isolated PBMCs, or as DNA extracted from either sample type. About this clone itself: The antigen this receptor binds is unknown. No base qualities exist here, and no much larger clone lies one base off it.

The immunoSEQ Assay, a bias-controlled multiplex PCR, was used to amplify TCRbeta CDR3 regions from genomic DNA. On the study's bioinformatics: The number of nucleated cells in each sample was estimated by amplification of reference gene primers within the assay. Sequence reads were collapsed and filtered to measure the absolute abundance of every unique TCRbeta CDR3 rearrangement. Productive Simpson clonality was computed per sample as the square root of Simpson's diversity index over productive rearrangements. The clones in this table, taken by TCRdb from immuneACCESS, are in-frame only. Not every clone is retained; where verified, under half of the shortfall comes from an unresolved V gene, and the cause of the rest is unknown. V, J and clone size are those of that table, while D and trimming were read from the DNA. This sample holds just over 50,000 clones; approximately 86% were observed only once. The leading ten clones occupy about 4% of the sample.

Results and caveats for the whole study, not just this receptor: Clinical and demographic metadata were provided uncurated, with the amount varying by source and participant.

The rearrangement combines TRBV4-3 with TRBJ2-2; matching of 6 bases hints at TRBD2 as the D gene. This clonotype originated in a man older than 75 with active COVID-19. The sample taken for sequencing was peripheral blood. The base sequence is TGCGCCAGCAGCCAAGGTCTCCCCGGGAGAGGGGTATCCGGGGAGCTGTTTTTT. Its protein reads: CASSQGLPGRGVSGELFF.